This T cell receptor (beta chain) was documented in a study of beta chain features in type 1 diabetes. Study summary: Patients were similar to healthy donors in age and gender (as well as in cell yields). Study-wide points: The study found that naive, central memory and Treg TCRB repertoires appeared more similar in patients than in healthy donors. The study found fewer insertions and more deletions at VDJ junctions in type 1 diabetes patients. People with Type 1 diabetes carried modestly yet significantly shorter TCRB CDR3s in all four CD4+ subsets.

Remarks on this clone: What it recognizes is unknown.

Reverse transcription of all isolated RNA meant that expressed TCRB transcripts were sequenced. TCRdb keeps only in-frame clones here, not all; method: immunoSEQ multiplex PCR. The repertoire consists of 250,000 to 350,000 clones, with approximately 14% occurring once and the leading ten covering less than 0.02%. Trimming removed 3 bases from V and 0 bases from J; junction bases left unmatched: 8. Per the germline V gene, CDR1 is SGHRS and CDR2 is YFSETQ. There are 18 residues in the CDR3. Sorted CD4+ subsets: naive, central memory, regulatory, stem cell-like memory (CD45RO/CCR7/CD25/CD127/CD95/CD27 panel).

The rearrangement joins TRBV5-1 to TRBJ2-1; 11 nucleotides align to TRBD2. The TCR was taken from a man in his thirties or forties with type 1 diabetes. Material: naive CD4+ T cells from blood. CDR3 region: CASSWGLADDFSYNEQFF. CDR3 DNA sequence: TGCGCCAGCAGCTGGGGACTAGCGGACGACTTCTCCTACAATGAGCAGTTCTTC.